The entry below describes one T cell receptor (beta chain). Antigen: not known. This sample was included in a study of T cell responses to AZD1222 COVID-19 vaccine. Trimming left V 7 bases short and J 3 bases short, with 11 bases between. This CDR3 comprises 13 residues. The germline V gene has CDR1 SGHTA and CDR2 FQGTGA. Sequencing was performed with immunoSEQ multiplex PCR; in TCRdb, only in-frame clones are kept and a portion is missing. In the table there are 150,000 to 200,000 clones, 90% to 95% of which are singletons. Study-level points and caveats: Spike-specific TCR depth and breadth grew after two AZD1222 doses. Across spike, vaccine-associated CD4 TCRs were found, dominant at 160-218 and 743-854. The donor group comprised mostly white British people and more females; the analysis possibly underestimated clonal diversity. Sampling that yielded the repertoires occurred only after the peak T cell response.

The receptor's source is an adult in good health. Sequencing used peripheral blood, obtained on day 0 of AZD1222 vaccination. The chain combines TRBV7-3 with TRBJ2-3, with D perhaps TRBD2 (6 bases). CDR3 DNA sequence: TGTGCCAGCAACGGGGACTCAACAGATACGCAGTATTTT. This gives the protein CASNGDSTDTQYF.